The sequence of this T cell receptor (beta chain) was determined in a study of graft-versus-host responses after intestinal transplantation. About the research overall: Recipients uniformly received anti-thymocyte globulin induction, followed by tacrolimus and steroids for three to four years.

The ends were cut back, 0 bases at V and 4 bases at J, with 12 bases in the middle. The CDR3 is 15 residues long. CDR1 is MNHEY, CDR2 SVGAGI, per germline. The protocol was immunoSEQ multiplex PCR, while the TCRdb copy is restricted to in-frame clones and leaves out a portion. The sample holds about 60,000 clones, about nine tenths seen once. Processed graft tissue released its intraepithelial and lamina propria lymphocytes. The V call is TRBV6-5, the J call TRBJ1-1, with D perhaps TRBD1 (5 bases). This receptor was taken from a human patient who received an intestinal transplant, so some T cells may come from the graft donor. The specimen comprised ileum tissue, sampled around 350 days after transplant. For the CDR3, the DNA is TGTGCCAGCAGTTACTCGATCGGGGGGAGCACTGAAGCTTTCTTT. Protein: CASSYSIGGSTEAFF.